A single sample gave rise to the 14 T cell receptor beta chains below, sequenced in a study of T-cell reconstitution after alpha-beta-depleted transplantation in children. Unique molecular identifiers tagged the TCRbeta library. TCRdb analysed the PCR reads with MiXCR anew, one entry per CDR3 protein. The table records hundreds of thousands of distinct CDR3 sequences, 13% of them present only once. The specimen comprised PBMCs, mostly from graft donor cells, sampled 360 days after TCRalphabeta/CD19-depleted stem cell transplant. The source of these receptors is a male patient between 5 and 17 years old who had a stem cell transplant for acute myeloid leukemia, so the T cells may come from the graft donor.

This clonotype showed up just a few times. The chain employs TRBV29-1 and TRBJ2-1; TRBD2 is a possible D gene (6 bases). V lost 8 bases and J 1 base, leaving 27 bases between the germline ends. The CDR3 runs 18 residues. Germline values: CDR1 SQVTM, CDR2 ANQGSEA. CDR3 bases: TGCAGCACCGGCGGGGTCCCTATTCCCTCATGGTCCTACAATGAGCAGTTCTTC. Amino acids: CSTGGVPIPSWSYNEQFF.

The chain uses TRBV9 and TRBJ2-7, with 7 bases fitting TRBD1. There are 15 residues in the CDR3. The V gene end was trimmed by 4 bases and the J gene end by 0 bases; junction bases not matched to a gene: 7. The germline V gene has CDR1 SGDLS and CDR2 YYNGEE. DNA of the CDR3: TGTGCCAGCAGCTCATACGGGACAGACTCCTACGAGCAGTACTTC. Amino acid sequence: CASSSYGTDSYEQYF.

This clonotype was seen at least ten times. J is TRBJ2-7 and V is TRBV7-2; no clear D gene. Germline CDR1 reads SGHTA; CDR2 reads FQGNSA. The germline V and J ends were trimmed by 2 bases and 5 bases, with 4 bases remaining between them. The CDR3 covers 11 residues. The CDR3 region has the DNA TGTGCCAGCAGCTTAAACCACGAGCAGTACTTC. Encoded protein: CASSLNHEQYF. The full variable domain, completed using reference TRBV7-2 and TRBJ2-7, is GAGVSQSPSNKVTEKGKDVELRCDPISGHTALYWYRQSLGQGLEFLIYFQGNSAPDKSGLPSDRFSAERTGGSVSTLTIQRTQQEDSAVYLCASSLNHEQYFGPGTRLTVT.

This chain uses TRBV6-5 with TRBJ1-4, with no clear D. V was trimmed by 2 bases and J by 8 bases, leaving 15 bases between them. This CDR3 has 15 amino acids. Germline CDR1 MNHEY, CDR2 SVGAGI. The CDR3 DNA follows: TGTGCCAGCAGTTACCCAGGAGCCTCAAGGGAAAAACTGTTTTTT. Translated, it gives CASSYPGASREKLFF.

This clonotype was seen a few times. The chain couples TRBV18 to TRBJ2-1; D may correspond to TRBD1 or TRBD2 (5 bases each). CDR1 and CDR2 from the germline V gene are KGHSH and LQKENI. The CDR3 is made up of 16 amino acids. V was shortened by 3 bases and J by 2 bases, with 14 bases between the two germline ends. CDR3 sequence (DNA): TGTGCCAGCTCACCTGATCTAGGGGAGACCTACAATGAGCAGTTCTTC. It translates to CASSPDLGETYNEQFF.

The J gene is TRBJ2-7, the V gene TRBV6-2 or TRBV6-3; D possibly matches TRBD1 or TRBD2 (5 bases each). The germline gives CDR1 MNHEY, CDR2 SVGEGT. The CDR3 loop spans 17 amino acids. Trimming stripped 7 bases from V and 3 bases from J, with 25 bases between. CDR3 region: CASTGPGALHGGYEQYF. The CDR3 region has the DNA TGTGCCAGCACCGGACCCGGGGCCCTCCATGGAGGCTACGAGCAGTACTTC.

This clonotype was seen only a few times. This chain joins TRBV4-2 and TRBJ2-7; TRBD1 matches 9 bases. The length of the CDR3 is 17 residues. J lost 1 base, V lost 2 bases, and 9 bases had no gene match. Germline lookup yields CDR1 LGHNA and CDR2 YNFKEQ. The CDR3 sequence is CASSQPGQGGRSYEQYF. CDR3 DNA sequence: TGTGCCAGCAGCCAACCGGGACAGGGAGGGAGGTCCTACGAGCAGTACTTC.

This clonotype has just one count. The chain has TRBV7-9 and TRBJ2-7; D is unresolved. Germline CDR1 is SEHNR and CDR2 is FQNEAQ (reference sequence). Trimming removed 3 bases at V and 7 bases at J, with 13 bases between. This CDR3 contains 13 residues. The CDR3 reads CASSFKSSGEQYF. DNA for the CDR3: TGTGCCAGCAGCTTCAAAAGTTCTGGTGAGCAGTACTTC.

The chain recombines TRBV11-1 with TRBJ1-4; 8 bases fit TRBD1. The V segment lost 4 bases and the J segment 5 bases; nucleotides outside the gene matches: 18. Per germline, CDR1 SGHAT and CDR2 FQDESV (reference sequence). The CDR3 runs 19 residues. CDR3 sequence reads: CASSSPGQEDPGENEKLFF. The CDR3 nucleotides are TGTGCCAGCAGCTCTCCGGGACAGGAAGACCCAGGGGAGAATGAAAAACTGTTTTTT.

CDR3 nucleotide sequence: TGTGCCAGCAGTCGGCAGCTAGCGGGAGGGGTAGAGACCCAGTACTTC. Its translation: CASSRQLAGGVETQYF. The chain has TRBV12-3 or TRBV12-4 and TRBJ2-5, with 12 bases matching TRBD2. This CDR3 has 16 residues. J lost 4 bases, V lost 5 bases, and 8 bases had no gene match.

The sample holds a few counts of this clonotype. The chain couples TRBV20-1 to TRBJ2-6; D not resolved. The CDR3 sequence is 16 residues long. V shed 0 bases and J shed 4 bases, with 13 bases lying between them. CDR1 is DFQATT, CDR2 SNEGSKA, per germline (reference sequence). The CDR3 is CSARDFGRRGANVLTF. DNA for the CDR3: TGCAGTGCTAGAGATTTCGGGCGTCGAGGGGCCAACGTCCTGACTTTC.

This clonotype was detected a few times. The chain couples TRBV20-1 to TRBJ1-5; D is ambiguous. CDR1 DFQATT and CDR2 SNEGSKA come from the germline V gene (reference sequence). The CDR3 contains 15 residues. Trimming took off 3 bases at V and 1 base at J, with 13 bases between the two ends. This CDR3 is CSAREGSWSNQPQHF. CDR3 DNA sequence: TGCAGTGCTAGGGAGGGAAGTTGGAGCAATCAGCCCCAGCATTTT.

This clonotype was seen a handful of times. J is TRBJ2-5 and V is TRBV15; D gene ambiguous. Trimming left V 1 base short and J 5 bases short, with 8 bases between. The CDR3 has 13 residues. The germline gives CDR1 LNHNV, CDR2 YYDKDF (reference sequence). DNA of the CDR3: TGTGCCACCAGCAGAGTTTTCGGGGAGACCCAGTACTTC. Encoded protein: CATSRVFGETQYF.

As concerns this clonotype: Compared with germline, one end of the junction differs, possibly owing to a read error. The chain uses TRBV7-2 and TRBJ1-1; D is unclear. Germline values: CDR1 SGHTA, CDR2 FQGNSA. There are 11 residues in the CDR3. The CDR3 DNA follows: TGTGCCAGCAGCGCAATCCGGGCCAGAGGATTT. This sequence encodes CASSAIRARGF.